A selection of T cell receptor beta chains follows, all from one sample in a study of identical twins. TCRdb re-called the 5' RACE reads through MiXCR, storing one row per CDR3 protein. The sample lists a few hundred thousand distinct CDR3 sequences, roughly 24% occurring once. This sample was also put to use in a study of T cells expressing NK-cell markers.

Sequencing used CD4+ T cells sorted from blood. The receptor source for this set is a woman younger than 35 in good health. The CDR3 runs from the conserved cysteine through the conserved F or W. The order of the fields is J gene, clone size, D gene, V gene, CDR3 protein, CDR3 DNA. D genes are given only for firm matches. Only some rows state a clone size, as once, few, many or a class for expanded clones.

TRBJ2-2,many,-,TRBV6-2/TRBV6-3,CASSYLLASNTGELFF,TGTGCCAGCAGTTACCTGTTAGCTAGCAACACCGGGGAGCTGTTTTTT
TRBJ2-7,-,-,TRBV3-1,CASSQALGEQYF,TGTGCCAGCAGCCAGGCTCTGGGCGAGCAGTACTTC
TRBJ1-1,few,-,TRBV20-1,CSATLPTAMNTEAFF,TGCAGTGCTACCCTCCCGACAGCCATGAACACTGAAGCTTTCTTT
TRBJ2-3,-,TRBD2,TRBV7-3,CASMIAGGDTQYF,TGTGCCAGCATGATAGCGGGGGGAGATACGCAGTATTTT
TRBJ2-3,-,-,TRBV7-2,CASSLAAGASPNTQYF,TGTGCCAGCAGCCTCGCCGCGGGGGCCTCGCCGAACACGCAGTATTTT
TRBJ2-7,few,TRBD2,TRBV4-2,CASSQGPAGAYEQYF,TGTGCCAGCAGCCAAGGTCCAGCGGGGGCCTACGAGCAGTACTTC
TRBJ2-3,-,-,TRBV5-6,CASSLMTHTDTQYF,TGTGCCAGCAGCTTGATGACCCACACAGATACGCAGTATTTT
TRBJ2-3,-,-,TRBV7-2,CASSQDSDTQYF,TGTGCCAGCAGCCAGGATTCAGATACGCAGTATTTT
TRBJ2-6,-,-,TRBV4-2,CASSGKKTGSSSGANVLTF,TGTGCCAGCAGCGGTAAGAAGACAGGATCGAGCTCTGGGGCCAACGTCCTGACTTTC
TRBJ2-2,many,-,TRBV5-6,CASSLTGGELFF,TGTGCCAGCAGCTTGACGGGTGGGGAGCTGTTTTTT
TRBJ1-2,few,-,TRBV6-1,CASREGGGPYGYTF,TGTGCCAGCAGGGAGGGCGGGGGGCCTTATGGCTACACCTTC
TRBJ2-1,-,-,TRBV9,CASSALGGSYNEQFF,TGTGCCAGCAGCGCCCTCGGAGGCTCCTACAATGAGCAGTTCTTC
TRBJ1-2,-,-,TRBV20-1,CSAIGGAYGYTF,TGCAGTGCTATAGGGGGAGCTTATGGCTACACCTTC
TRBJ1-2,-,TRBD1,TRBV7-2,CASSIGTVTYYGYTF,TGTGCCAGCAGCATCGGGACAGTTACTTACTATGGCTACACCTTC
TRBJ2-3,-,-,TRBV4-3,CASSQDSGYYTDTQYF,TGCGCCAGCAGCCAAGATAGTGGGTACTACACAGATACGCAGTATTTT
TRBJ2-3,-,TRBD2,TRBV29-1,CSVEGPQASGHTDTQYF,TGCAGCGTTGAAGGTCCACAGGCTAGCGGACACACAGATACGCAGTATTTT
TRBJ2-1,-,-,TRBV12-3/TRBV12-4,CASSLGVGGSNEQFF,TGTGCCAGCAGTTTAGGTGTTGGGGGATCGAATGAGCAGTTCTTC
TRBJ1-1,few,-,TRBV2,CASSSEVRGTEAFF,TGTGCCAGCAGTTCTGAGGTCCGGGGCACTGAAGCTTTCTTT
TRBJ2-1,-,TRBD2,TRBV6-5,CASSYSGGRGSYNEQFF,TGTGCCAGCAGTTACTCGGGCGGGAGGGGATCCTACAATGAGCAGTTCTTC
TRBJ1-2,-,TRBD1,TRBV3-1,CASSLSGQGRGYTF,TGTGCCAGCAGCCTCTCGGGACAGGGGAGGGGCTACACCTTC
TRBJ1-1,few,-,TRBV5-1,CASSTPPGRGAGGTEAFF,TGCGCCAGCAGCACCCCGCCGGGGAGAGGGGCAGGCGGGACTGAAGCTTTCTTT
TRBJ2-4,-,-,TRBV12-3/TRBV12-4,CAIRRDGTKNIQYF,TGTGCCATCCGGAGGGACGGCACCAAAAACATTCAGTACTTC
TRBJ2-3,many,TRBD1,TRBV5-1,CASSLAGTGEDTQYF,TGCGCCAGCAGCTTGGCCGGGACAGGGGAAGATACGCAGTATTTT
TRBJ2-7,-,-,TRBV7-8,CASSLGAGHSYEQYF,TGTGCCAGCAGCTTAGGGGCAGGGCACAGCTACGAGCAGTACTTC
TRBJ2-7,-,TRBD1,TRBV9,CASSPKGTGNSYEQYF,TGTGCCAGCAGCCCAAAGGGGACAGGGAATTCCTACGAGCAGTACTTC
TRBJ2-1,-,TRBD2,TRBV7-2,CATSVAGTYNEQFF,TGTGCCACCTCAGTAGCGGGGACCTACAATGAGCAGTTCTTC
TRBJ1-1,-,-,TRBV10-3,CAISEGYDTEAFF,TGTGCCATCAGTGAGGGTTATGACACTGAAGCTTTCTTT
TRBJ2-7,-,-,TRBV30,CAWSVRRAYEQYF,TGTGCCTGGAGTGTACGCAGGGCCTACGAGCAGTACTTC
TRBJ2-2,few,TRBD1,TRBV5-1,CASSPGTGANTGELFF,TGCGCCAGCAGCCCCGGGACAGGGGCGAACACCGGGGAGCTGTTTTTT
TRBJ1-1,few,-,TRBV12-3/TRBV12-4,CASSLGGVLSEAFF,TGTGCCAGCAGTTTAGGGGGGGTTCTGTCTGAAGCTTTCTTT
TRBJ2-5,-,-,TRBV20-1,CSANPEWPRVEETQYF,TGCAGTGCTAACCCTGAATGGCCTAGAGTCGAGGAGACCCAGTACTTC
TRBJ2-5,few,-,TRBV7-3,CASSPRGAKETQYF,TGTGCCAGCAGCCCTCGGGGTGCAAAAGAGACCCAGTACTTC
TRBJ2-7,-,-,TRBV9,CASSVGGGISYEQYF,TGTGCCAGCAGCGTAGGAGGCGGGATATCCTACGAGCAGTACTTC
TRBJ1-4,-,-,TRBV12-3/TRBV12-4,CASSFSLGGTEKLFF,TGTGCCAGCAGTTTTTCCCTAGGGGGAACTGAAAAACTGTTTTTT
TRBJ2-7,few,TRBD2,TRBV3-1,CASSQGTSAVREQYF,TGTGCCAGCAGCCAAGGTACTAGCGCGGTCCGGGAGCAGTACTTC
TRBJ2-3,-,-,TRBV5-5,CASSLTPATDTQYF,TGTGCCAGCAGCCTCACCCCCGCCACAGATACGCAGTATTTT
TRBJ2-1,few,-,TRBV12-3/TRBV12-4,CASTRQSSYNEQFF,TGTGCCAGTACCCGTCAGAGCTCCTACAATGAGCAGTTCTTC
TRBJ2-5,-,-,TRBV7-9,CASAQGGGEETQYF,TGTGCCAGCGCACAGGGGGGGGGAGAAGAGACCCAGTACTTC
TRBJ1-3,few,-,TRBV5-6,CASSLQGRNTIYF,TGTGCCAGCAGCTTACAGGGAAGAAACACCATATATTTT
TRBJ1-5,many,-,TRBV5-1,CASSLDLGQPQHF,TGCGCCAGCAGCTTGGATTTGGGACAGCCCCAGCATTTT
TRBJ2-1,few,TRBD2,TRBV12-3/TRBV12-4,CASSPGLAGTDEQFF,TGTGCCAGCAGTCCCGGACTAGCGGGGACCGATGAGCAGTTCTTC
TRBJ1-2,few,-,TRBV29-1,CSVEDDDSPTYGYTF,TGCAGCGTTGAAGATGATGACAGCCCTACCTATGGCTACACCTTC
TRBJ2-5,few,-,TRBV12-3/TRBV12-4,CASSAGITQETQYF,TGTGCCAGCAGTGCCGGGATCACACAAGAGACCCAGTACTTC
TRBJ1-2,many,TRBD1,TRBV7-9,CASSPSGGYGYTF,TGTGCCAGCAGCCCCTCAGGGGGGTATGGCTACACCTTC
TRBJ1-2,once,-,TRBV3-1,CASSQRLAGYTF,TGTGCCAGCAGCCAGCGGCTAGCCGGCTACACCTTC
TRBJ1-4,-,TRBD1,TRBV18,CASSLRTGGYEKLFF,TGTGCCAGCTCACTACGGACAGGGGGATATGAAAAACTGTTTTTT
TRBJ2-3,-,TRBD1,TRBV10-3,CAISEFRQGFTDTQYF,TGTGCCATCAGTGAGTTCCGACAGGGCTTCACAGATACGCAGTATTTT
TRBJ1-1,-,-,TRBV6-5,CASSFNPEAEAFF,TGTGCCAGCAGTTTCAACCCCGAGGCTGAAGCTTTCTTT
TRBJ1-2,few,-,TRBV20-1,CSARNSPNYGYTF,TGCAGTGCTAGAAATTCCCCTAACTATGGCTACACCTTC